Below are 21 T cell receptor beta chains sequenced from a single sample in a study of T cells in Graves' hyperthyroidism and ophthalmopathy. The investigators amplified TCR beta CDR3 regions from RNA transcripts. The HTBI primer set served for first-round RT-PCR of the TCR CDR3. One entry per CDR3 protein results from TCRdb running MiXCR on the multiplex PCR reads. The sample lists more than 450,000 distinct CDR3 sequences, around 13% seen once, with 11% to 15% in the top ten. Sequencing was performed on blood. The receptors come from a middle-aged woman with Graves' hyperthyroidism.

This clonotype occurred a few times. The chain carries TRBV3-1 and TRBJ1-1, with 7 bases fitting TRBD1. This CDR3 contains 17 residues. Per germline, CDR1 LGHDT and CDR2 YNNKEL (reference sequence). V was pared by 1 base and J by 0 bases, with 8 bases of the junction left unmatched. This CDR3 reads CASSQGRTGPMNTEAFF. DNA of the CDR3: TGTGCCAGCAGCCAAGGGAGGACAGGACCAATGAACACTGAAGCTTTCTTT. Full variable domain (outside the CDR3, taken from reference TRBV3-1 and TRBJ1-1): DTAVSQTPKYLVTQMGNDKSIKCEQNLGHDTMYWYKQDSKKFLKIMFSYNNKELIINETVPNRFSPKSPDKAHLNLHINSLELGDSAVYFCASSQGRTGPMNTEAFFGQGTRLTVV.

The rearrangement joins TRBV20-1 to TRBJ2-3; 8 bases match TRBD2. The CDR3 consists of 15 residues. V was pared by 1 base and J by 1 base, with 4 bases of the junction left unmatched. In germline, CDR1 is DFQATT, CDR2 SNEGSKA (reference sequence). In nucleotides, the CDR3 is TGCAGTGCTAGAGCCGGGACTAGTGGCACAGATACGCAGTATTTT. This gives the protein CSARAGTSGTDTQYF.

Many counts were recorded for this clonotype. J is TRBJ2-1 and V is TRBV12-3 or TRBV12-4, with D hard to call. This CDR3 region has 13 residues. Between the trimmed V and J ends, which lost 6 bases and 3 bases, there was a span of 9 bases. CDR3 sequence: CASRTLSYNEQFF. The CDR3 DNA is TGTGCCAGCAGAACACTTAGCTACAATGAGCAGTTCTTC.

This clonotype appeared many times. The gene calls are TRBV10-3 and TRBJ2-1, with a tentative D call TRBD2 (6 bases). CDR1 is ENHRY and CDR2 is SYGVKD in the germline V gene. Between the trimmed V and J ends, which lost 3 bases and 5 bases, there was a span of 14 bases. The CDR3 extends over 15 amino acids. This CDR3 is CAISEGAGWDNEQFF. In nucleotides, the CDR3 is TGTGCCATCAGTGAAGGGGCGGGATGGGACAATGAGCAGTTCTTC.

This clonotype has only a few counts. This chain connects TRBV5-4 to TRBJ1-1; the D is unclear. Trimming left V 1 base short and J 1 base short, with 8 bases between. Germline assignment: CDR1 SGHNT and CDR2 YYREEE (reference sequence). The CDR3 loop spans 14 amino acids. CDR3 residues: CASSLPESNTEAFF. CDR3 sequence (DNA): TGTGCCAGCAGCTTGCCCGAATCGAACACTGAAGCTTTCTTT.

This clonotype appeared many times. The chain links TRBV19 to TRBJ2-2; D unresolved. V was trimmed by 7 bases and J by 3 bases, leaving 12 bases between them. The CDR3 runs to 14 residues. CDR1 LNHDA and CDR2 SQIVND come from the germline V gene (reference sequence). The CDR3 DNA is TGTGCCAGTACCGGAGACATCTACACCGGGGAGCTGTTTTTT. Its protein product is CASTGDIYTGELFF.

This clonotype has at least ten counts. The chain is built from TRBV7-8 and TRBJ2-3; D gene uncertain. Germline assignment: CDR1 SGHVS and CDR2 FQNEAQ. The CDR3 is made up of 12 amino acids. Trimming shortened V by 6 bases and J by 2 bases, and 6 bases separated the two germline ends. The CDR3 bases are TGTGCCAGCAGTCACTTCACAGATACGCAGTATTTT. Translating gives CASSHFTDTQYF. The full variable domain, rest sourced from reference TRBV7-8 and TRBJ2-3, is GAGVSQSPRYKVAKRGQDVALRCDPISGHVSLFWYQQALGQGPEFLTYFQNEAQLDKSGLPSDRFFAERPEGSVSTLKIQRTQQEDSAVYLCASSHFTDTQYFGPGTRLTVL.

This clonotype has a count of ten or more. The V call is TRBV28, the J call TRBJ1-5; 9 nucleotides agree with TRBD1. From germline, CDR1 is MDHEN and CDR2 SYDVKM. There are 19 residues in the CDR3. V dropped 4 bases and J dropped 0; count of bases not matched to a gene: 13. The DNA for the CDR3 is TGTGCCAGCAGTTCCCAGTTGGGACAGGGATTAAATAGCAATCAGCCCCAGCATTTT. It yields the protein CASSSQLGQGLNSNQPQHF.

The chain employs TRBV5-1 and TRBJ2-1, with TRBD2 matching over 13 bases. Germline V gives CDR1 SGHRS, CDR2 YFSETQ. The CDR3 sequence is 17 residues long. Trimming took 3 bases from V and 6 from J; bases not matched to a gene: 9. Here the CDR3 reads CASSSIPGLAGVNEQFF. CDR3 DNA: TGCGCCAGCAGCTCGATACCCGGACTAGCGGGGGTCAATGAGCAGTTCTTC.

This clonotype was observed a handful of times. The J gene is TRBJ2-7, the V gene TRBV15; 7 bases are shared with TRBD1. The ends lost 0 bases at V and 6 bases at J; junction bases unmatched: 8. The CDR3 runs 15 residues. Per the germline V gene, CDR1 is LNHNV and CDR2 is YYDKDF (reference sequence). CDR3 sequence reads: CATSRDAGGISEQYF. The DNA of the CDR3 is TGTGCCACCAGCAGAGATGCAGGGGGAATCTCCGAGCAGTACTTC. Full variable domain (rest looked up from reference TRBV15 and TRBJ2-7): DAMVIQNPRYQVTQFGKPVTLSCSQTLNHNVMYWYQQKSSQAPKLLFHYYDKDFNNEADTPDNFQSRRPNTSFCFLDIRSPGLGDTAMYLCATSRDAGGISEQYFGPGTRLTVT.

This clonotype was picked up many times. This chain links TRBV2 with TRBJ1-1; TRBD1 agrees at 7 bases. Per germline, CDR1 SNHLY and CDR2 FYNNEI. The CDR3 has 15 amino acids. V trimming: 6 bases; J trimming: 2 bases; junction bases outside the gene matches: 9. This chain's CDR3 is CASRGSGQVNTEAFF. The CDR3 DNA reads TGTGCCAGCAGAGGGAGCGGACAGGTAAACACTGAAGCTTTCTTT.

This clonotype was counted a single time. The chain uses TRBV6-9 and TRBJ1-1; D not resolved. V was cut by 3 bases and J by 1 base, with 9 bases left in between. Germline V gene lookup returns CDR1 MNHGY and CDR2 SVAAGI. The CDR3 sequence is 14 residues long. The CDR3 spells CASSYEEKNTEAFF. CDR3 nucleotides: TGTGCCAGCAGTTACGAGGAAAAGAACACTGAAGCTTTCTTT.

This clonotype was observed a few times. This rearrangement joins TRBV14 to TRBJ2-1; TRBD2 might be the D (6 bases). Trimming left V 4 bases short and J 9 bases short, with 16 bases between. The V gene's germline CDR1 is SGHDN and CDR2 FVKESK. The CDR3 contains 14 residues. In DNA, the CDR3 is TGTGCCAGCAGCCCTGGGCTAGCGATTTTTGAGCAGTTCTTC. This codes for CASSPGLAIFEQFF.

This clonotype was found many times. The genes are TRBV3-1 and TRBJ2-5; TRBD2 might be the D (6 bases). This CDR3 is 15 amino acids long. Germline V gene lookup returns CDR1 LGHDT and CDR2 YNNKEL (reference sequence). V was clipped by 6 bases and J by 5 bases, with 19 bases between them. The CDR3 loop reads CASSYRQLEGETQYF. DNA for the CDR3: TGTGCCAGCAGTTATAGACAGCTGGAGGGGGAGACCCAGTACTTC.

In its sample, this clonotype was seen a few times. The chain carries TRBV5-4 and TRBJ1-6, with unresolved D. The length of the CDR3 is 13 residues. Trimming cost V 0 bases and J 7 bases, with 5 bases left between them. Per germline, CDR1 SGHNT and CDR2 YYREEE (reference sequence). The CDR3 reads CASSLEWNSPLHF. The CDR3 nucleotides read TGTGCCAGCAGCTTGGAGTGGAATTCACCCCTCCACTTT.

This clonotype has at least ten counts. In DNA, the CDR3 is TGTGCCATTGAGACGACAGGGAACTATGGCTACACCTTC. Its protein is CAIETTGNYGYTF. The chain carries TRBV2 and TRBJ1-2; TRBD1 matches 7 bases. Germline V CDR1 and CDR2: SNHLY, FYNNEI. The junction had 7 bases not matched to a gene; V was cut back by 10 bases and J by 2 bases. This CDR3 has 13 residues.

The J gene is TRBJ2-5, the V gene TRBV29-1; D is perhaps TRBD1 (6 bases). Germline V gives CDR1 SQVTM, CDR2 ANQGSEA. V was pared by 6 bases and J by 2 bases, with 13 bases between. The CDR3 totals 13 residues. CDR3 sequence reads: CSVRDTKQETQYF. The CDR3 DNA follows: TGCAGCGTCCGGGACACTAAGCAAGAGACCCAGTACTTC.

The chain carries TRBV20-1 and TRBJ2-7; 13 bases line up with TRBD2. The trim removed 6 bases at V and 5 bases at J, leaving 4 bases unmatched. The CDR3 loop spans 13 amino acids. CDR1 is DFQATT, CDR2 SNEGSKA, per germline (reference sequence). CDR3 loop: CSARTSGSNEQYV. The CDR3 DNA is TGCAGTGCACGGACTAGCGGGAGCAACGAGCAGTACGTC.

With respect to this clonotype: The junction and the germline gene differ at one end; a read error may be behind it. This chain links TRBV9 with TRBJ2-4, with D unresolved. Per germline, CDR1 SGDLS and CDR2 YYNGEE. The CDR3 is 14 amino acids. CDR3 nucleotide sequence: TGTGCCGGCAGCGTAGGGCCAGATCAAAACATTCAGTACTTC. As protein: CAGSVGPDQNIQYF.

The chain carries TRBV28 and TRBJ2-3; 9 bases line up with TRBD2. V trimming: 3 bases; J trimming: 6 bases; junction bases outside the gene matches: 10. The CDR3 runs 16 residues. Germline values: CDR1 MDHEN, CDR2 SYDVKM. Here the CDR3 DNA reads TGTGCCAGCAGTTTTTGGCAACTAGCGGGTCGCGATACGCAGTATTTT. Residues: CASSFWQLAGRDTQYF.

This clonotype came up many times. V usage is TRBV28 and J usage is TRBJ2-1, with 11 bases identical to TRBD2. The CDR3 has 15 residues. V shed 6 bases and J 6 bases; nucleotides not matched to a gene: 7. In germline, CDR1 is MDHEN, CDR2 SYDVKM. CDR3 protein: CASRATSGSLNEQFF. The CDR3 DNA is TGTGCCAGCAGGGCAACTAGCGGGAGTCTCAATGAGCAGTTCTTC.